This entry lists 16 T cell receptor beta chains sequenced from one sample in a study of identical twins. In TCRdb, the 5' RACE reads were re-called with MiXCR into one record per CDR3 protein. The repertoire has over 250,000 distinct CDR3 sequences, roughly 9.8% of them found once; the top ten carry approximately 6.6%. These data also formed part of another study, on yellow fever vaccine responses in identical twins.

The sequenced material came from CD8+ T cells sorted from blood. Every receptor here comes from a woman aged 18-35 years in good health.

A few counts support this clonotype. The gene calls are TRBV7-6 and TRBJ2-7, with 8 positions matching TRBD1. This CDR3 has 17 amino acids. Trimming removed 5 bases from V and 6 bases from J; junction bases left unmatched: 18. Germline CDR1 and CDR2: SGHVS and FNYEAQ. CDR3 nucleotide sequence: TGTGCCAGCAGCCCCTTCGCGGGGACAGGCCGGGTAGGCGAGCAGTACTTC. This gives the protein CASSPFAGTGRVGEQYF.

In its sample, this clonotype was seen many times. The V call is TRBV7-3, the J call TRBJ1-2; D gene unclear. V was cut by 5 bases and J by 1 base, with 8 bases left in between. The germline CDR1 and CDR2 sequences are SGHTA and FQGTGA. The CDR3 contains 13 residues. CDR3 sequence: CASSEGRNYGYTF. CDR3 DNA sequence: TGTGCCAGCAGCGAAGGGCGTAACTATGGCTACACCTTC.

This clonotype turned up a few times. The chain links TRBV11-3 to TRBJ2-2; D is undetermined. Deletions cut 0 bases from V and 7 bases from J, with 6 bases between. CDR3 size: 13 residues. Per germline, CDR1 SGHNT and CDR2 YENEEA. CDR3 in amino acids: CASSLEPGGELFF. For the CDR3, the DNA is TGTGCCAGCAGCTTAGAGCCGGGCGGGGAGCTGTTTTTT.

The V call is TRBV9, the J call TRBJ2-3, with 8 bases fitting TRBD2. There are 19 residues in the CDR3. Germline assignment: CDR1 SGDLS and CDR2 YYNGEE. J gave up 1 base and V 0 bases, and 13 bases lay outside the gene matches. Written as DNA, the CDR3 is TGTGCCAGCAGCGTAGGGGAGCGGGGGCCCTTCTCTGGCACAGATACGCAGTATTTT. Translated: CASSVGERGPFSGTDTQYF.

This clonotype was detected only a few times. V gene TRBV12-3 or TRBV12-4 combines with J gene TRBJ1-2; no firm D call. This CDR3 has 11 amino acids. Trimming pared 5 bases from V and 7 bases from J, leaving 8 bases between. The CDR3: CASSPGSGYTF. As DNA, the CDR3 is TGTGCCAGCAGTCCCGGGAGTGGCTACACCTTC.

The V and J genes are TRBV7-6 and TRBJ2-2, with 10 positions matching TRBD2. Per germline, CDR1 SGHVS and CDR2 FNYEAQ. V trimming: 5 bases; J trimming: 0 bases; junction bases outside the gene matches: 9. The CDR3 has 18 amino acids. The CDR3 nucleotides are TGTGCCAGCAGCGCGAAAGGTGGGACTAGCGCGAACACCGGGGAGCTGTTTTTT. It encodes CASSAKGGTSANTGELFF.

The V call is TRBV6-4, the J call TRBJ2-6; 11 bases map to TRBD1. Losses at the gene ends were 1 base for V and 3 bases for J; bases not matched to a gene: 5. This CDR3 is built from 18 residues. Germline V CDR1 and CDR2: MRHNA, SNTAGT. The CDR3 reads CASSDWGQGEIGANVLTF. The CDR3 DNA is TGTGCCAGCAGTGACTGGGGACAGGGGGAAATTGGGGCCAACGTCCTGACTTTC.

The rearrangement joins TRBV27 to TRBJ2-3, with D tentatively TRBD1 or TRBD2 (5 bases each). CDR3 length equals 15 residues. Trimming cost V 7 bases and J 2 bases, with 16 bases left between them. Germline CDR1 MNHEY, CDR2 SMNVEV (reference sequence). CDR3 in DNA: TGTGCCAGCACTCCTTCCCCGGGACCCACAGATACGCAGTATTTT. This gives the protein CASTPSPGPTDTQYF.

This clonotype was seen more than once but under ten times. The chain recombines TRBV4-3 with TRBJ2-7; 7 bases align to TRBD2. The CDR3 is 15 residues long. Germline V gene lookup returns CDR1 LGHNA and CDR2 YSLEER. V shed 5 bases and J 8 bases; nucleotides not matched to a gene: 15. The CDR3 region has the DNA TGCGCCAGCAGCGGGGGGGAGGATGGCCGGAGGAAGCAGTACTTC. This encodes CASSGGEDGRRKQYF.

This clonotype occurred many times. V gene TRBV27 combines with J gene TRBJ2-5; D remains unclear. V was pared by 0 bases and J by 0 bases, with 5 bases between. Germline loops: CDR1 MNHEY, CDR2 SMNVEV (reference sequence). The CDR3 loop spans 14 amino acids. The CDR3 spells CASSLSGYQETQYF. The CDR3 coding sequence is TGTGCCAGCAGTTTATCAGGGTACCAAGAGACCCAGTACTTC.

This clonotype was observed at least ten times. The V and J genes are TRBV9 and TRBJ2-5; tentative D call: TRBD1 (5 bases). The CDR3 is 15 amino acids. Germline lookup yields CDR1 SGDLS and CDR2 YYNGEE. Trimming removed 0 bases at V and 4 bases at J, with 13 bases between. The CDR3 here is CASSVAGQLGETQYF. For the CDR3, the DNA is TGTGCCAGCAGCGTAGCAGGGCAACTGGGAGAGACCCAGTACTTC.

This clonotype occurred a few times. As DNA, the CDR3 is TGTGCCAGCAGCCAGTTCGGGACAGTGTCCCCAGATACGCAGTATTTT. Amino acid sequence: CASSQFGTVSPDTQYF. This rearrangement joins TRBV3-1 to TRBJ2-3, with 7 bases aligning to TRBD1. V trimming: 3 bases; J trimming: 4 bases; junction bases outside the gene matches: 10. Germline CDR1 LGHDT, CDR2 YNNKEL (reference sequence). This CDR3 comprises 16 residues.

The table lists this clonotype with many counts. CDR3 residues: CSVEGGGPYNEQFF. CDR3 nucleotides: TGCAGCGTTGAAGGTGGGGGCCCCTACAATGAGCAGTTCTTC. The chain recombines TRBV29-1 with TRBJ2-1; a weak D match, TRBD1 (6 bases). Germline assignment: CDR1 SQVTM and CDR2 ANQGSEA. The CDR3 extends over 14 amino acids. V gave up 1 base and J gave up 2 bases, with 9 bases separating them.

This clonotype was recorded a few times. J is TRBJ2-1 and V is TRBV7-2, with 9 positions matching TRBD2. The CDR3 has 16 residues. CDR1 is SGHTA, CDR2 FQGNSA, per germline. V lost 5 bases, J lost 2 bases, and 7 bases stayed unmatched. DNA of the CDR3: TGTGCCAGCAGCCTTAGCGGGAGCAACCCCTACAATGAGCAGTTCTTC. It translates to CASSLSGSNPYNEQFF.

In its sample, this clonotype was seen a few times. This chain uses TRBV5-6 with TRBJ2-3; weak D call: TRBD1 (6 bases). Trimming removed 0 bases from V and 0 bases from J, with 20 bases in between. Germline V gene data show CDR1 as SGHDT and CDR2 as YYEEEE. The CDR3 is 19 amino acids. The CDR3 loop reads CASSLVSISGGQSTDTQYF. The CDR3 nucleotides read TGTGCCAGCAGCTTGGTCTCTATAAGTGGGGGCCAAAGCACAGATACGCAGTATTTT.

This clonotype was seen at least ten times. V is TRBV12-3 or TRBV12-4 and J is TRBJ2-1; no definite D call. Deletions cut 5 bases from V and 2 bases from J, with 7 bases between. The length of the CDR3 is 13 residues. CDR3 sequence (DNA): TGTGCCAGCAGTCCCGAAACCTACAATGAGCAGTTCTTC. Translated: CASSPETYNEQFF.